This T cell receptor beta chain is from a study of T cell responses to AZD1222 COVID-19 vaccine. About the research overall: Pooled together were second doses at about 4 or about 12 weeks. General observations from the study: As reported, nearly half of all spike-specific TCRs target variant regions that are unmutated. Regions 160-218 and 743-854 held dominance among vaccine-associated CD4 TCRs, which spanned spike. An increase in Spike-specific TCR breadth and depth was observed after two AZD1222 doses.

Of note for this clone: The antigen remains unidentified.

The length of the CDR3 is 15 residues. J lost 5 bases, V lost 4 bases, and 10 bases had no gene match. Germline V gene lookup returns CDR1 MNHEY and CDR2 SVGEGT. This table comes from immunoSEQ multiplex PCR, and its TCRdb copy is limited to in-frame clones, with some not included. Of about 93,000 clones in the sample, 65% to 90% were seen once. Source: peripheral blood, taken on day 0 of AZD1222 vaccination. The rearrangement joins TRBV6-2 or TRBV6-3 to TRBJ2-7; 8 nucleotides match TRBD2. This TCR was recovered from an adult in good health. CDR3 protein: CASSSQLAGGDEQYF. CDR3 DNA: TGTGCCAGCAGTTCCCAACTGGCGGGAGGCGACGAGCAGTACTTC.